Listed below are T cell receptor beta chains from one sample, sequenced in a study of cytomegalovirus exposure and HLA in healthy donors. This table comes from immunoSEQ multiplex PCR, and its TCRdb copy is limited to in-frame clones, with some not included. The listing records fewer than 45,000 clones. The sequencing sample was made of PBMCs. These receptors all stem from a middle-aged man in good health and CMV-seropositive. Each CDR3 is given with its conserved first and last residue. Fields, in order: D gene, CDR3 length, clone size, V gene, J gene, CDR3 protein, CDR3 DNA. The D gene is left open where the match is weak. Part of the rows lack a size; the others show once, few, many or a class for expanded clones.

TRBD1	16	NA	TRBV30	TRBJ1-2	CAWSPFRTGAGYGYTF	TGTGCCTGGAGTCCCTTTCGGACAGGGGCGGGCTATGGCTACACCTTC
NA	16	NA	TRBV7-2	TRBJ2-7	CASSLGVGRASYEQYF	TGTGCCAGCAGCTTAGGGGTCGGGCGGGCCTCCTACGAGCAGTACTTC
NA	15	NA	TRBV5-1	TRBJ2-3	CASSLGPGDRDTQYF	TGCGCCAGCAGCTTGGGGCCAGGGGATCGAGATACGCAGTATTTT
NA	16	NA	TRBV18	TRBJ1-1	CASSPGAGRGNTEAFF	TGTGCCAGCTCACCAGGGGCGGGGAGGGGTAACACTGAAGCTTTCTTT
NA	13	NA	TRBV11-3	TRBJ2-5	CASSPDREETQYF	TGTGCCAGCAGCCCGGACAGAGAAGAGACCCAGTACTTC
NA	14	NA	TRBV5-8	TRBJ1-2	CASSFRQTNYGYTF	TGTGCCAGCAGCTTCCGACAGACTAACTATGGCTACACCTTC
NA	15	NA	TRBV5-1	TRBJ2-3	CASSSALGATDTQYF	TGCGCCAGCAGCTCCGCGCTGGGCGCCACAGATACGCAGTATTTT
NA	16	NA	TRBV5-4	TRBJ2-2	CASSRGSSRNTGELFF	TGTGCCAGCAGCCGGGGGTCGTCGAGGAACACCGGGGAGCTGTTTTTT
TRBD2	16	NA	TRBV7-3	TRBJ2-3	CASSPYGTSPTDTQYF	TGTGCCAGCAGCCCCTACGGGACTAGCCCCACAGATACGCAGTATTTT
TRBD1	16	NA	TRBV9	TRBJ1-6	CASSVGDRVYNSPLHF	TGTGCCAGCAGCGTAGGGGACAGGGTCTATAATTCACCCCTCCACTTT
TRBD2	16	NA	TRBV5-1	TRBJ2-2	CASSFPGLAGSRGAVF	TGCGCCAGCAGCTTCCCTGGACTAGCGGGAAGCCGGGGAGCTGTTTTT
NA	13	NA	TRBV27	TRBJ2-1	CASSRGAANEQFF	TGTGCCAGCAGCAGGGGAGCGGCGAATGAGCAGTTCTTC
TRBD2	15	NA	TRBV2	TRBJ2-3	CASSALAGAPDTQYF	TGTGCCAGCTCCGCTCTAGCGGGAGCCCCAGATACGCAGTATTTT
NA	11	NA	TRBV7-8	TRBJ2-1	CASSLDTEQFF	TGTGCCAGCAGCTTAGACACTGAGCAGTTCTTC
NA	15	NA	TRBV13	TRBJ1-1	CASTERFRVNTEAFF	TGTGCCAGCACCGAGAGGTTCAGGGTGAACACTGAAGCTTTCTTT
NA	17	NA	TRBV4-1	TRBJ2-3	CASSQVGQGRLGDTQYF	TGCGCCAGCAGCCAGGTGGGGCAGGGTCGTCTTGGAGATACGCAGTATTTT
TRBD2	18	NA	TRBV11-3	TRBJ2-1	CASSRKTSGISSDWEQFF	TGTGCCAGCAGCCGCAAGACTAGCGGGATTTCGTCGGATTGGGAGCAGTTCTTC
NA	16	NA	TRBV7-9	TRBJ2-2	CASTPTQNANTGELFF	TGTGCCAGCACCCCTACTCAAAACGCGAACACCGGGGAGCTGTTTTTT
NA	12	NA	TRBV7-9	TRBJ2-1	CASSFVRGEQFF	TGTGCCAGCAGCTTCGTCCGCGGTGAGCAGTTCTTC
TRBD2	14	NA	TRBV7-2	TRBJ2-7	CATTKGLAGHEQYF	TGTGCCACCACAAAGGGACTAGCGGGCCACGAGCAGTACTTC
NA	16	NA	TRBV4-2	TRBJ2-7	CASSQDRGEVNDEQYF	TGTGCCAGCAGCCAAGATCGTGGGGAGGTCAACGACGAGCAGTACTTC
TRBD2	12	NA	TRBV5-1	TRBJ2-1	CASSQTSGEQFF	TGCGCCAGCAGCCAGACTAGCGGAGAGCAGTTCTTC
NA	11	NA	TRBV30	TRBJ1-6	CAWSVERALHF	TGTGCCTGGAGTGTAGAGAGGGCACTCCACTTT
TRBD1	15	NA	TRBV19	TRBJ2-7	CASSHPGQSSYEQYF	TGTGCCAGTAGTCATCCGGGACAGAGCTCCTACGAGCAGTACTTC
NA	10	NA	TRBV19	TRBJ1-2	CATRNYGYTF	TGTGCCACCCGGAACTATGGCTACACCTTC
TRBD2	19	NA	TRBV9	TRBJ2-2	CASSVQGLATMEDTGELLF	TGTGCCAGCAGCGTACAAGGACTAGCAACGATGGAGGACACCGGGGAGCTGCTTTTT
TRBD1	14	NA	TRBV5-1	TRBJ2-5	CASSSGTGSETQYF	TGCGCCAGCAGCTCGGGGACAGGGTCTGAGACCCAGTACTTC
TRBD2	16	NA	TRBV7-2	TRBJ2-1	CASSLAITSGSDEQFF	TGTGCCAGCAGCTTAGCGATTACTAGCGGGAGTGATGAGCAGTTCTTC
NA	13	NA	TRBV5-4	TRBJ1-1	CASSEAGDTEAFF	TGTGCCAGCAGCGAAGCAGGGGACACTGAAGCTTTCTTT
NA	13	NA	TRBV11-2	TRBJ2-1	CASSLGTGYEQFF	TGTGCCAGCAGCTTGGGAACAGGGTATGAGCAGTTCTTC
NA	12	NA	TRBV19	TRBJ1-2	CASKVRDYGYTF	TGTGCCAGTAAGGTCAGGGACTATGGCTACACCTTC
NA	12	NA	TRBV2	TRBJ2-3	CASSSNTDTQYF	TGTGCCAGCAGCTCTAACACAGATACGCAGTATTTT
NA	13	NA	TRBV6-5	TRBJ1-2	CASSYEGVYGYTF	TGTGCCAGCAGTTACGAGGGTGTTTATGGCTACACCTTC
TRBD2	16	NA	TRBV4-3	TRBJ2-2	CASSQELAGYTGELFF	TGCGCCAGCAGCCAAGAACTAGCGGGATACACCGGGGAGCTGTTTTTT
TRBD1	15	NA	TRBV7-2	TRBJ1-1	CASSQRGRENTEAFF	TGTGCCAGCAGCCAGAGGGGGCGGGAGAACACTGAAGCTTTCTTT
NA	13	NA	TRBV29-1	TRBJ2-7	CSVEDDSSYEQYF	TGCAGCGTTGAAGACGACAGCTCCTACGAGCAGTACTTC
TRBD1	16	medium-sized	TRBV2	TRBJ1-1	CASRLGQGAANTEAFF	TGTGCCAGCAGGCTCGGACAGGGGGCGGCGAACACTGAAGCTTTCTTT
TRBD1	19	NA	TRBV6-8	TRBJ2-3	CASSYSGQGVRGSTDTQYF	TGTGCCAGCAGTTACTCAGGGCAGGGGGTTCGCGGTAGCACAGATACGCAGTATTTT
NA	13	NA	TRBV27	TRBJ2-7	CASKGTYSYEQYF	TGTGCCAGCAAGGGGACTTATTCCTACGAGCAGTACTTC
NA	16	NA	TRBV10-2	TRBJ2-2	CASSPRGQGGTGELFF	TGCGCCAGCAGCCCCCGGGGGCAGGGGGGCACCGGGGAGCTGTTTTTT
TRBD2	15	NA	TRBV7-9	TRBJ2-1	CASSATSAAENEQFF	TGTGCCAGCAGCGCCACTAGCGCAGCAGAAAATGAGCAGTTCTTC
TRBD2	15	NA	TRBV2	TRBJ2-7	CASSARSGSGYEQYF	TGTGCCAGCAGTGCGCGCAGCGGGAGCGGCTACGAGCAGTACTTC
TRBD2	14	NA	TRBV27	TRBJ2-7	CATAAAGVIYEQYF	TGTGCCACCGCGGCGGCGGGAGTGATCTACGAGCAGTACTTC
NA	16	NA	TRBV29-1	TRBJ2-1	CSVEFPGMSSYNEQFF	TGCAGCGTTGAATTCCCGGGGATGAGCTCCTACAATGAGCAGTTCTTC
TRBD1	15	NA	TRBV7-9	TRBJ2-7	CASSLVGQGKVEQYF	TGTGCCAGCAGCTTAGTAGGACAGGGAAAGGTGGAGCAGTACTTC
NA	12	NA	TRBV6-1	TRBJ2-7	CASSRSSYEQYF	TGTGCCAGCAGCAGGTCCTCCTACGAGCAGTACTTC
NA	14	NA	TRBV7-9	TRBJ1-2	CASSATGRGYGYTF	TGTGCCAGCAGCGCCACAGGGAGGGGCTATGGCTACACCTTC
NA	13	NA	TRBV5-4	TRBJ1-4	CASSDSYNEKLFF	TGTGCCAGCTCGGACAGTTATAATGAAAAACTGTTTTTT
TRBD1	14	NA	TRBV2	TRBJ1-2	CATGRQGANYGYTF	TGTGCCACTGGGAGGCAGGGGGCTAACTATGGCTACACCTTC
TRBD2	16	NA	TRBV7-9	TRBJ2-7	CASSLAMSGREGEQYF	TGTGCCAGCAGCTTAGCGATGAGCGGGAGGGAGGGCGAGCAGTACTTC
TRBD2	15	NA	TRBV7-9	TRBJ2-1	CASSLRLAGEGEQFF	TGTGCCAGCAGCTTAAGGCTAGCGGGAGAGGGTGAGCAGTTCTTC
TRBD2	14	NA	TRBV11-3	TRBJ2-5	CASRASGLQETQYF	TGTGCCAGCAGGGCTAGCGGGCTCCAAGAGACCCAGTACTTC
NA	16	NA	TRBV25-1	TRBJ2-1	CASSEDSPSSYNEQFF	TGTGCCAGCAGTGAAGACTCGCCGAGCTCCTACAATGAGCAGTTCTTC
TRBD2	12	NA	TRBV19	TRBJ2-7	CAAGLAGDEQYF	TGTGCCGCGGGACTAGCGGGAGACGAGCAGTACTTC